What follows are 23 T cell receptor beta chains derived from one specimen sequenced in a study of T cell changes during pregnancy in multiple sclerosis (dated by TCRdb to between 2017 and 2020). The receptor library was made with the immunoSEQ multiplex PCR assay. TCRdb holds this immuneACCESS table with in-frame rearrangements only. Some clones are missing; in checked studies, unresolved V genes explain under half, and the rest has no known cause. For this sample the table gives approximately 45,000 clones, of which about 90% were detected only once. Of the sample, roughly 0.34% is held by the ten largest clones. The sample consisted of CD4+ T cells from peripheral blood mononuclear cells, taken in the second trimester of pregnancy. The receptors were sampled from a female donor in good health, enrolled as a control in a pregnancy study.

The chain recombines TRBV15 with TRBJ2-2; 9 nucleotides agree with TRBD2. V gave up 7 bases and J gave up 5 bases; unmatched junction bases: 8. Germline-derived CDR1 and CDR2 are LNHNV and YYDKDF (reference sequence). This CDR3 has 15 amino acids. CDR3 residues: CATTDRRGGTGELFF. The CDR3 DNA reads as TGTGCCACCACAGATCGGCGGGGGGGGACCGGGGAGCTGTTTTTT. The variable domain in full, with the rest retrieved from reference TRBV15 and TRBJ2-2, is DAMVIQNPRYQVTQFGKPVTLSCSQTLNHNVMYWYQQKSSQAPKLLFHYYDKDFNNEADTPDNFQSRRPNTSFCFLDIRSPGLGDTAMYLCATTDRRGGTGELFFGEGSRLTVL.

The CDR3 region has the DNA TGTGCCACCGGGGCGGGGTTCACCGGGGAGCTGTTTTTT. Translation gives CATGAGFTGELFF. The rearrangement joins TRBV5-6 to TRBJ2-2, with TRBD2 as a possible D gene (6 bases). V dropped 9 bases and J dropped 4 bases, with 13 bases sitting between them. The CDR3 runs 13 residues. The germline CDR1 and CDR2 sequences are SGHDT and YYEEEE.

The chain has TRBV7-8 and TRBJ1-5; D is unresolved. With 2 bases removed from V and 2 bases from J, the gap between germline ends came to 7 bases. Germline V lookup: CDR1 SGHVS, CDR2 FQNEAQ. This CDR3 is 14 amino acids long. CDR3 residues: CASSLSSGNQPQHF. For the CDR3, the DNA is TGTGCCAGCAGCTTATCGTCAGGCAATCAGCCCCAGCATTTT.

The chain carries TRBV9 and TRBJ2-3; 9 bases align to TRBD2. There are 15 residues in the CDR3. Germline V CDR1 and CDR2: SGDLS, YYNGEE. V lost 4 bases, J lost 4 bases, and 7 bases stayed unmatched. DNA of the CDR3: TGTGCCAGCAGCTTGGAGCGGGGGGCGGCAGATACGCAGTATTTT. Protein product: CASSLERGAADTQYF. The variable domain in full, with the rest retrieved from reference TRBV9 and TRBJ2-3, is DSGVTQTPKHLITATGQRVTLRCSPRSGDLSVYWYQQSLDQGLQFLIQYYNGEERAKGNILERFSAQQFPDLHSELNLSSLELGDSALYFCASSLERGAADTQYFGPGTRLTVL.

The chain joins TRBV7-3 to TRBJ2-5; TRBD1 matches 9 bases. With 3 bases clipped from V and 0 bases from J, the junction kept 5 bases outside the gene matches. Germline CDR1 and CDR2: SGHTA and FQGTGA. There are 16 residues in the CDR3. The CDR3 nucleotides read TGTGCCAGCAGCTTCGGTACAGGGGGCCACCAAGAGACCCAGTACTTC. Translating gives CASSFGTGGHQETQYF.

V gene TRBV4-2 combines with J gene TRBJ2-1; maybe TRBD2 (7 bases). From germline, CDR1 is LGHNA and CDR2 YNFKEQ. The CDR3 has 16 amino acids. V was cut by 0 bases and J by 12 bases, with 21 bases left in between. The CDR3 loop is CASSQDGGEGGRGQFF. CDR3 bases: TGTGCCAGCAGCCAAGATGGGGGCGAAGGTGGGAGGGGGCAGTTCTTC.

Only one count was recorded for this clone. The V gene is TRBV4-1, the J gene TRBJ1-3; D is undetermined. The CDR3 spans 16 residues. CDR1 is MGHRA and CDR2 is YSYEKL in the germline V gene. Trimming stripped 3 bases from V and 2 bases from J, with 14 bases between. CDR3 in amino acids: CASSHPILQAGNTIYF. The CDR3 coding sequence is TGCGCCAGCAGCCATCCTATCCTTCAGGCTGGAAACACCATATATTTT.

The chain couples TRBV5-4 to TRBJ2-7; possible D gene TRBD2, 7 bases. CDR1 is SGHNT, CDR2 YYREEE, per germline (reference sequence). CDR3 length equals 15 residues. V was trimmed by 0 bases and J by 3 bases, leaving 13 bases between them. The CDR3 loop is CASSLDGGGLYEQYF. In DNA, the CDR3 is TGTGCCAGCAGCTTGGATGGGGGGGGGCTCTACGAGCAGTACTTC.

V and J are TRBV19 and TRBJ1-2; the D gene is possibly TRBD1 (6 bases). Looked up from germline, CDR1 is LNHDA and CDR2 is SQIVND (reference sequence). The CDR3 consists of 12 residues. V was trimmed by 5 bases and J by 8 bases, leaving 12 bases between them. The CDR3 sequence: CASSAPRGGYTF. As DNA, the CDR3 is TGTGCCAGTAGTGCTCCCAGGGGCGGCTACACCTTC.

The chain uses TRBV30 and TRBJ1-5, with TRBD1 matching 10 bases. Germline CDR1 and CDR2: GTSNPN and SVGIG (reference sequence). With V trimmed by 4 bases and J by 6 bases, 6 bases remained unmatched. This CDR3 has 14 amino acids. The CDR3 sequence: CAWTPGQGFQPQHF. The CDR3 region has the DNA TGTGCCTGGACCCCGGGACAGGGGTTTCAGCCCCAGCATTTT.

This clone appeared once. The rearrangement uses TRBV5-1 and TRBJ2-7; a possible D gene is TRBD1 (6 bases). Deletions cut 1 base from V and 4 bases from J, with 15 bases between. Germline assignment: CDR1 SGHRS and CDR2 YFSETQ. CDR3 length: 15 amino acids. The CDR3 nucleotides are TGCGCCAGCAGCTTGATTTCCGGGACACCTTACGAGCAGTACTTC. Protein sequence: CASSLISGTPYEQYF.

The genes are TRBV30 and TRBJ1-2, with D perhaps matching TRBD1 (5 bases). Germline lookup yields CDR1 GTSNPN and CDR2 SVGIG (reference sequence). The CDR3 has 14 residues. V was cut by 5 bases and J by 4 bases, with 17 bases left in between. The CDR3 is CAWRAGLGGYGYTF. The CDR3 DNA sequence: TGTGCCTGGCGGGCCGGACTCGGGGGCTATGGCTACACCTTC.

The chain carries TRBV9 and TRBJ1-1; no clear D. CDR3 length equals 12 residues. Germline V lookup: CDR1 SGDLS, CDR2 YYNGEE. V shed 7 bases and J shed 1 base, with 8 bases lying between them. The CDR3 reads CASRGTNTEAFF. In DNA, the CDR3 is TGTGCCAGCCGGGGTACGAACACTGAAGCTTTCTTT.

A remark on this clone: The junction departs from the called germline gene at one end, perhaps through a read error. J is TRBJ2-7 and V is TRBV4-2, with D tentatively TRBD1 (6 bases). The CDR3 covers 15 residues. Per the germline V gene, CDR1 is LGHNA and CDR2 is YNFKEQ. The CDR3 protein is CAGSQDDRKNYEQYF. The CDR3 region has the DNA TGTGCCGGCAGCCAAGATGACAGGAAAAACTACGAGCAGTACTTC.

The V call is TRBV5-1, the J call TRBJ2-7, with 11 bases matching TRBD1. Unmatched junction bases numbered 3, after V lost 3 bases and J lost 7 bases. CDR1 and CDR2 from the germline V gene are SGHRS and YFSETQ. CDR3 length: 13 residues. CDR3 amino acids: CASSWGQGGEQYF. CDR3 in DNA: TGCGCCAGCAGCTGGGGACAGGGGGGAGAGCAGTACTTC.

The rearrangement links TRBV5-5 to TRBJ2-3; TRBD2 is a possible D gene (6 bases). V dropped 5 bases and J dropped 0 bases, with 16 bases sitting between them. The CDR3 sequence is 16 residues long. CDR1 and CDR2 (germline): SGHKS, YYEKEE (reference sequence). As DNA, the CDR3 is TGTGCCAGCAGGACCGGGACTCCTACTAGCACAGATACGCAGTATTTT. It specifies CASRTGTPTSTDTQYF.

The chain joins TRBV19 to TRBJ1-5; D perhaps matches TRBD1 (6 bases). This CDR3 region has 15 residues. The V end was cut by 7 bases, the J end by 4 bases, with 17 bases between. Looked up from germline, CDR1 is LNHDA and CDR2 is SQIVND (reference sequence). The DNA of the CDR3 is TGTGCCAGTACCCGGGCGAGGACAGAGAATCAGCCCCAGCATTTT. It yields the protein CASTRARTENQPQHF.

This chain joins TRBV7-6 and TRBJ1-1; D might be TRBD1 (6 bases). The germline V gene has CDR1 SGHVS and CDR2 FNYEAQ. The CDR3 spans 18 residues. V was trimmed by 1 base and J by 0 bases, leaving 18 bases between them. In nucleotides, the CDR3 is TGTGCCAGCAGCTTAGTCCCCCCCGCCGGGACAATGAACACTGAAGCTTTCTTT. Translated, it gives CASSLVPPAGTMNTEAFF. The full variable domain, completed using reference TRBV7-6 and TRBJ1-1, is GAGVSQSPRYKVTKRGQDVALRCDPISGHVSLYWYRQALGQGPEFLTYFNYEAQQDKSGLPNDRFSAERPEGSISTLTIQRTEQRDSAMYRCASSLVPPAGTMNTEAFFGQGTRLTVV.

The V and J genes are TRBV5-1 and TRBJ2-6, with a weak D call TRBD1 (6 bases). V was trimmed by 3 bases and J by 3 bases, leaving 19 bases between them. The germline V gene has CDR1 SGHRS and CDR2 YFSETQ. This CDR3 has 18 residues. CDR3 in DNA: TGCGCCAGCAGCTGGGGGCCTGAGGGCCCGGGTGGGGCCAACGTCCTGACTTTC. Translation gives CASSWGPEGPGGANVLTF.

The chain is built from TRBV27 and TRBJ2-2; 7 bases are a match to TRBD2. The J segment lost 5 bases and the V segment lost 7 bases, leaving 13 bases of the junction unmatched. The CDR3 is 16 residues long. In germline, CDR1 is MNHEY, CDR2 SMNVEV (reference sequence). The CDR3 nucleotides read TGTGCCAGCACCTTCCTTGGGCGGGGAGGGACCGGGGAGCTGTTTTTT. It yields the protein CASTFLGRGGTGELFF.

The chain links TRBV2 to TRBJ2-7, with D hard to call. The CDR3 consists of 13 residues. V dropped 4 bases and J dropped 0 bases, with 7 bases sitting between them. CDR1 SNHLY and CDR2 FYNNEI come from the germline V gene. The CDR3 bases are TGTGCCAGCAGTGTAACAACCTCCTACGAGCAGTACTTC. This codes for CASSVTTSYEQYF.

About this clone itself: Compared with germline, one end of the junction differs, possibly owing to a read error. This chain connects TRBV7-7 to TRBJ2-1; D may be TRBD1 (6 bases). This CDR3 has 17 amino acids. Germline V gene sequence: CDR1 SSHAT, CDR2 FNYEAQ (reference sequence). Here the CDR3 DNA reads TGTGCTAGCAGCTCCCCTTCACAGGGAAGGATCGACAATGAGCAGTTCTTC. Translation: CASSSPSQGRIDNEQFF.

The V gene is TRBV6-4, the J gene TRBJ2-2; a weak D match, TRBD1 (6 bases). Germline CDR1 MRHNA, CDR2 SNTAGT. Trimming cost V 6 bases and J 5 bases, with 13 bases left between them. The CDR3 is 14 residues long. CDR3 DNA: TGTGCCAGCAGAGTTTTACAGGGTACCGGGGAGCTGTTTTTT. Translated, it gives CASRVLQGTGELFF.